The 20 T cell receptor beta chains below all came from one sample that was sequenced in a study of T cell responses to AZD1222 COVID-19 vaccine. Sequenced by immunoSEQ multiplex PCR; TCRdb stores in-frame clones only, minus some. In the table there are around 120,000 clones, about 89% of which are singletons. This material consisted of peripheral blood, taken 28 days after the second AZD1222 dose. Every receptor here comes from an adult who received the AZD1222 COVID-19 vaccine.

The V gene is TRBV11-3, the J gene TRBJ1-1; 8 nucleotides agree with TRBD1. The CDR3 sequence is 13 residues long. Germline assignment: CDR1 SGHNT and CDR2 YENEEA. V trimming: 5 bases; J trimming: 6 bases; junction bases outside the gene matches: 5. CDR3 sequence: CASSLGQGPEAFF. The CDR3 DNA sequence: TGTGCCAGCAGCCTAGGACAGGGTCCTGAAGCTTTCTTT.

The chain couples TRBV5-6 to TRBJ2-7, with TRBD2 matching 10 bases. V lost 3 bases, J lost 4 bases, and 7 bases stayed unmatched. The CDR3 has 15 residues. Germline values: CDR1 SGHDT, CDR2 YYEEEE. The CDR3 protein is CASSSGPLAGYEQYF. CDR3 bases: TGTGCCAGCAGCTCCGGCCCACTAGCGGGATACGAGCAGTACTTC.

The gene calls are TRBV7-3 and TRBJ1-1; no definite D call. Per the germline V gene, CDR1 is SGHTA and CDR2 is FQGTGA. V was shortened by 4 bases and J by 1 base, with 10 bases between the two germline ends. This CDR3 region has 14 residues. The CDR3 DNA is TGTGCCAGCAGCTCTTCCAATGCGAACACTGAAGCTTTCTTT. This translates into CASSSSNANTEAFF.

The chain is built from TRBV20-1 and TRBJ1-3, with D unresolved. Germline V CDR1 and CDR2: DFQATT, SNEGSKA (reference sequence). Trimming removed 3 bases at V and 3 bases at J, with 12 bases between. The CDR3 totals 14 residues. The chain's CDR3 is CSASKGSDGNTIYF. CDR3 sequence (DNA): TGCAGTGCTAGTAAGGGTTCGGATGGAAACACCATATATTTT.

The chain joins TRBV4-1 to TRBJ2-7, with D possibly being TRBD1 (6 bases). CDR3 length: 15 residues. The V end was cut by 1 base, the J end by 3 bases, with 13 bases between. Germline values: CDR1 MGHRA, CDR2 YSYEKL. DNA of the CDR3: TGCGCCAGCAGCCAAGCCAATGAAGGGGGCTACGAGCAGTACTTC. Protein product: CASSQANEGGYEQYF.

The chain is built from TRBV7-9 and TRBJ1-6, with D perhaps matching TRBD1 (5 bases). CDR1 is SEHNR, CDR2 FQNEAQ, per germline (reference sequence). With 2 bases removed from V and 10 bases from J, the gap between germline ends came to 21 bases. The CDR3 loop spans 17 amino acids. The CDR3 nucleotides are TGTGCCAGCAGCTTATACGGGATCCTGGTGGGGGGGTCACCCCTCCACTTT. Translated, it gives CASSLYGILVGGSPLHF.

The chain uses TRBV2 and TRBJ2-4, with D possibly TRBD1 on 6 matching bases. Trimming left V 6 bases short and J 8 bases short, with 23 bases between. Germline V lookup: CDR1 SNHLY, CDR2 FYNNEI. The CDR3 runs 16 residues. CDR3 amino acids: CASRVGQFIRGDIQYF. Here the CDR3 DNA reads TGTGCCAGCAGGGTAGGACAGTTCATACGTGGTGACATTCAGTACTTC.

The chain employs TRBV7-6 and TRBJ2-1; D ambiguous. CDR1 and CDR2 from the germline V gene are SGHVS and FNYEAQ. Trimming removed 5 bases from V and 4 bases from J, with 6 bases in between. The CDR3 is 12 amino acids. The CDR3 nucleotides read TGTGCCAGCAGCCATACGTACAATGAGCAGTTCTTC. Its translation is CASSHTYNEQFF.

This rearrangement joins TRBV19 to TRBJ1-2; 10 bases are shared with TRBD1. V was pared by 9 bases and J by 3 bases, with 4 bases of the junction left unmatched. Germline V CDR1 and CDR2: LNHDA, SQIVND (reference sequence). This CDR3 is built from 13 residues. CDR3 sequence reads: CASTDRGDYGYTF. In nucleotides, the CDR3 is TGTGCCAGCACGGACAGGGGGGACTATGGCTACACCTTC.

J is TRBJ2-7 and V is TRBV19; tentative D call: TRBD2 (6 bases). This CDR3 is built from 15 residues. Germline-derived CDR1 and CDR2 are LNHDA and SQIVND (reference sequence). Between the trimmed V and J ends, which lost 4 bases and 2 bases, there was a span of 15 bases. CDR3 coding DNA: TGTGCCAGTAGTAGGGTAAATAGCGGACCCTACGAGCAGTACTTC. Translated, it gives CASSRVNSGPYEQYF.

The chain carries TRBV2 and TRBJ1-5; maybe TRBD1 (6 bases). Trimming removed 10 bases at V and 5 bases at J, with 15 bases between. From germline, CDR1 is SNHLY and CDR2 FYNNEI. CDR3 length: 13 amino acids. This CDR3 reads CATQGRGHQPQHF. The CDR3 DNA sequence: TGTGCCACGCAGGGCAGGGGCCATCAGCCCCAGCATTTT.

The chain uses TRBV5-5 and TRBJ2-3; 8 positions match TRBD2. The CDR3 is 18 amino acids. Trimming at V came to 1 base and at J to 2 bases, leaving 12 bases not matched to a gene. Per the germline V gene, CDR1 is SGHKS and CDR2 is YYEKEE (reference sequence). The CDR3 sequence is CASSLLAGERGYTDTQYF. CDR3 nucleotide sequence: TGTGCCAGCAGCTTGCTGGCTGGCGAGCGGGGGTACACAGATACGCAGTATTTT.

This chain connects TRBV29-1 to TRBJ1-1; D remains unclear. Germline V gene lookup returns CDR1 SQVTM and CDR2 ANQGSEA. V was shortened by 5 bases and J by 4 bases, with 11 bases between the two germline ends. This CDR3 is 12 amino acids long. CDR3 residues: CSVQFISTEAFF. The CDR3 DNA reads as TGCAGCGTTCAATTTATAAGCACTGAAGCTTTCTTT.

CDR3 coding DNA: TGCGCCAGCAGCCAACAAACAGGGGACTTTTACTATGGCTACACCTTC. Translated, it gives CASSQQTGDFYYGYTF. V is TRBV4-3 and J is TRBJ1-2, with 7 bases lining up with TRBD1. The CDR3 has 16 amino acids. Germline V gene data show CDR1 as LGHNA and CDR2 as YSLEER. Trimming at V came to 2 bases and at J to 3 bases, leaving 9 bases not matched to a gene.

The CDR3 DNA is TGTGCCAGCAGCCTCCGGGACACCCGCACAGATACGCAGTATTTT. It yields the protein CASSLRDTRTDTQYF. The V and J genes are TRBV13 and TRBJ2-3; a weak D match, TRBD1 (6 bases). V dropped 5 bases and J dropped 1 base, with 13 bases sitting between them. The CDR3 totals 15 residues. The germline V gene encodes CDR1 PRHDT and CDR2 FYEKMQ (reference sequence).

The genes are TRBV7-9 and TRBJ2-1; no clear D gene. V gave up 1 base and J gave up 5 bases, with 15 bases separating them. The germline gives CDR1 SEHNR, CDR2 FQNEAQ (reference sequence). CDR3 length: 16 amino acids. As DNA, the CDR3 is TGTGCCAGCAGCTTAGGGGTAGCTATGGTGCACAATGAGCAGTTCTTC. Residues: CASSLGVAMVHNEQFF.

The J gene is TRBJ2-7, the V gene TRBV5-1; 9 positions match TRBD1. CDR3 length equals 14 residues. Trimming took 4 bases from V and 5 from J; bases not matched to a gene: 7. CDR1 is SGHRS, CDR2 YFSETQ, per germline. CDR3 DNA sequence: TGCGCCAGCAGCCGGGGGACAGGGTCAGACGAGCAGTACTTC. Its protein is CASSRGTGSDEQYF.

The rearrangement uses TRBV4-3 and TRBJ1-2; 9 bases agree with TRBD1. The CDR3 spans 14 residues. The trim removed 0 bases at V and 8 bases at J, leaving 4 bases unmatched. Germline V gives CDR1 LGHNA, CDR2 YSLEER. DNA of the CDR3: TGCGCCAGCAGCCAAGATCAGGACAGGGGAGGCTACACCTTC. It translates to CASSQDQDRGGYTF.

This chain uses TRBV5-8 with TRBJ2-7; D is ambiguous. This CDR3 is 14 amino acids long. V was pared by 2 bases and J by 0 bases, with 9 bases between. In germline, CDR1 is SGHTS, CDR2 YDEGEE. CDR3 region: CASSLSRTSYEQYF. CDR3 nucleotide sequence: TGTGCCAGCAGCTTATCTAGGACCTCCTACGAGCAGTACTTC.

CDR3 nucleotides: TGTGCCAGCAGTCCGTTACAGGGGGCCGGCACTGAAGCTTTCTTT. Translating gives CASSPLQGAGTEAFF. This chain links TRBV27 with TRBJ1-1; 9 nucleotides line up with TRBD1. V gave up 5 bases and J gave up 4 bases; unmatched junction bases: 8. The CDR3 totals 15 residues. Germline-derived CDR1 and CDR2 are MNHEY and SMNVEV (reference sequence).